The clone carrying this T cell receptor (beta chain) was counted between two and nine times. Its target is unknown. PCR amplification relied on 60 Vbeta primers (plus 13 Jbeta primers). TCRdb's table, derived via immunoSEQ multiplex PCR, lists solely in-frame clones and lacks some. In the table there are 130,000 to 150,000 clones, around 77% of which are singletons. V shed 0 bases, J shed 10 bases, and the junction held 3 bases outside the gene matches. This CDR3 is 13 amino acids long. Germline CDR1 ENHRY, CDR2 SYGVKD. These data originate in a study of cytomegalovirus exposure and HLA in healthy donors. General observations from the study: Versus the roughly 690-donor mean, an Asian-associated ancestry cluster reportedly showed fewer N-insertions in a later analysis. Several of the most significant clusters were apparently associated with common viral pathogens in a later analysis. It was about 150 TCR beta chains that were listed as cytomegalovirus-associated.

This chain links TRBV10-3 with TRBJ2-1; TRBD1 agrees at 7 bases. Material: PBMCs. This sequence was found in a woman in her forties or fifties in good health and CMV-seronegative. The DNA for the CDR3 is TGTGCCATCAGTGAGTCCGTAGGGGGCGAGCAGTTCTTC. It translates to CAISESVGGEQFF.